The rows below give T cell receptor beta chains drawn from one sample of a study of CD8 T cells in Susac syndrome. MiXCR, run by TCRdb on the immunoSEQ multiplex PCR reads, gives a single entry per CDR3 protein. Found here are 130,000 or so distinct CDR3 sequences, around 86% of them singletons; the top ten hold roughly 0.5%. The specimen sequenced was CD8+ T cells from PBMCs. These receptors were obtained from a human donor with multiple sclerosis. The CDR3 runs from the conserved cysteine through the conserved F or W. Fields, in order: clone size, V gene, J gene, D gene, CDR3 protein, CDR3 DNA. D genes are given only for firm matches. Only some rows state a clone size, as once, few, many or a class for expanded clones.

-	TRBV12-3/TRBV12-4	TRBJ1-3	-	CASRGIDSGNTIYF	TGTGCCAGCCGGGGAATCGACTCTGGAAACACCATATATTTT
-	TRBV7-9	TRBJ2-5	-	CASRPLGETQYF	TGTGCCAGCAGACCCCTGGGGGAGACCCAGTACTTC
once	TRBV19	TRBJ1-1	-	CASRAGATEAFF	TGTGCCAGTAGGGCAGGGGCCACTGAAGCTTTCTTT
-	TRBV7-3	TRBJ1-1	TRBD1	CASSPGTGDPNTEAFF	TGTGCCAGCAGCCCCGGGACAGGGGATCCTAACACTGAAGCTTTCTTT
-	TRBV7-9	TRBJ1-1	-	CASSYTTGGTEAFF	TGTGCCAGCAGCTATACGACAGGCGGGACTGAAGCTTTCTTT
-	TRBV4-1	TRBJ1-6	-	CASSQDRAVSSPLHF	TGCGCCAGCAGCCAAGATAGGGCCGTAAGTTCACCCCTCCACTTT
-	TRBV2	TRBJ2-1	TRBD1	CASSEFGNRGYNEQFF	TGTGCCAGCAGTGAATTCGGAAACAGGGGCTACAATGAGCAGTTCTTC
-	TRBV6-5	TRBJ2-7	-	CASSYSPQGAIYEQYF	TGTGCCAGCAGTTACTCGCCGCAGGGAGCAATCTACGAGCAGTACTTC
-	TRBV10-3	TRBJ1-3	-	CAISEPHEGAPYGNTIYF	TGTGCCATCAGTGAGCCCCACGAGGGCGCGCCTTATGGAAACACCATATATTTT
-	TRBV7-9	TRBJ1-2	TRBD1	CASGWTGQFYGYTF	TGTGCCAGCGGATGGACAGGGCAATTCTATGGCTACACCTTC
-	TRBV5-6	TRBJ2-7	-	CASSTGTTYEQYF	TGTGCCAGCAGCACCGGGACAACCTACGAGCAGTACTTC
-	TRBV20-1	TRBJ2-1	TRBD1	CSARVRTGGANEQFF	TGCAGTGCTAGAGTTAGGACAGGGGGTGCCAATGAGCAGTTCTTC
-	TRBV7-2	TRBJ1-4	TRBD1	CASSFRYRGQNEKLFF	TGTGCCAGCAGCTTTAGGTACAGGGGCCAGAATGAAAAACTGTTTTTT
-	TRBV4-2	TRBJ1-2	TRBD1	CASSPLQGASGGYTF	TGTGCCAGCAGCCCGCTACAGGGGGCATCGGGTGGCTACACCTTC
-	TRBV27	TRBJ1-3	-	CASSLSGTVGNTIYF	TGTGCCAGCAGTTTAAGTGGGACCGTAGGAAACACCATATATTTT
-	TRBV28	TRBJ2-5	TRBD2	CASSTRGVVGETQYF	TGTGCCAGCAGTACCCGGGGGGTGGTAGGAGAGACCCAGTACTTC
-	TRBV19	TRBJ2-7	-	CASSIGQASYEQYF	TGTGCCAGTAGTATAGGACAGGCTTCCTACGAGCAGTACTTC
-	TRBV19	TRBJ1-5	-	CASSFGTYNQPQHF	TGTGCCAGTAGCTTCGGGACTTACAATCAGCCCCAGCATTTT
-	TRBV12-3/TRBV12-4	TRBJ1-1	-	CASSLENEVFF	TGTGCCAGCAGTTTAGAGAATGAAGTTTTCTTT
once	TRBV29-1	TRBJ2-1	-	CSVDMQGTAEQFF	TGCAGCGTTGATATGCAGGGGACGGCTGAGCAGTTCTTC
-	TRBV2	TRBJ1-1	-	CASWAMIESTEAFF	TGTGCCAGTTGGGCAATGATCGAAAGCACTGAAGCTTTCTTT
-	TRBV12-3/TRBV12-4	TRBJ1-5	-	CASSLFGNQPQHF	TGTGCCAGCAGTTTATTTGGTAATCAGCCCCAGCATTTT
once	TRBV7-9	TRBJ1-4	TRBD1	CASRPGQSNEKLFF	TGTGCCAGCAGGCCGGGACAGTCTAATGAAAAACTGTTTTTT
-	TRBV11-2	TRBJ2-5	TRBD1	CASSSGQGFGETQYF	TGTGCCAGCAGCTCGGGACAGGGGTTCGGGGAGACCCAGTACTTC